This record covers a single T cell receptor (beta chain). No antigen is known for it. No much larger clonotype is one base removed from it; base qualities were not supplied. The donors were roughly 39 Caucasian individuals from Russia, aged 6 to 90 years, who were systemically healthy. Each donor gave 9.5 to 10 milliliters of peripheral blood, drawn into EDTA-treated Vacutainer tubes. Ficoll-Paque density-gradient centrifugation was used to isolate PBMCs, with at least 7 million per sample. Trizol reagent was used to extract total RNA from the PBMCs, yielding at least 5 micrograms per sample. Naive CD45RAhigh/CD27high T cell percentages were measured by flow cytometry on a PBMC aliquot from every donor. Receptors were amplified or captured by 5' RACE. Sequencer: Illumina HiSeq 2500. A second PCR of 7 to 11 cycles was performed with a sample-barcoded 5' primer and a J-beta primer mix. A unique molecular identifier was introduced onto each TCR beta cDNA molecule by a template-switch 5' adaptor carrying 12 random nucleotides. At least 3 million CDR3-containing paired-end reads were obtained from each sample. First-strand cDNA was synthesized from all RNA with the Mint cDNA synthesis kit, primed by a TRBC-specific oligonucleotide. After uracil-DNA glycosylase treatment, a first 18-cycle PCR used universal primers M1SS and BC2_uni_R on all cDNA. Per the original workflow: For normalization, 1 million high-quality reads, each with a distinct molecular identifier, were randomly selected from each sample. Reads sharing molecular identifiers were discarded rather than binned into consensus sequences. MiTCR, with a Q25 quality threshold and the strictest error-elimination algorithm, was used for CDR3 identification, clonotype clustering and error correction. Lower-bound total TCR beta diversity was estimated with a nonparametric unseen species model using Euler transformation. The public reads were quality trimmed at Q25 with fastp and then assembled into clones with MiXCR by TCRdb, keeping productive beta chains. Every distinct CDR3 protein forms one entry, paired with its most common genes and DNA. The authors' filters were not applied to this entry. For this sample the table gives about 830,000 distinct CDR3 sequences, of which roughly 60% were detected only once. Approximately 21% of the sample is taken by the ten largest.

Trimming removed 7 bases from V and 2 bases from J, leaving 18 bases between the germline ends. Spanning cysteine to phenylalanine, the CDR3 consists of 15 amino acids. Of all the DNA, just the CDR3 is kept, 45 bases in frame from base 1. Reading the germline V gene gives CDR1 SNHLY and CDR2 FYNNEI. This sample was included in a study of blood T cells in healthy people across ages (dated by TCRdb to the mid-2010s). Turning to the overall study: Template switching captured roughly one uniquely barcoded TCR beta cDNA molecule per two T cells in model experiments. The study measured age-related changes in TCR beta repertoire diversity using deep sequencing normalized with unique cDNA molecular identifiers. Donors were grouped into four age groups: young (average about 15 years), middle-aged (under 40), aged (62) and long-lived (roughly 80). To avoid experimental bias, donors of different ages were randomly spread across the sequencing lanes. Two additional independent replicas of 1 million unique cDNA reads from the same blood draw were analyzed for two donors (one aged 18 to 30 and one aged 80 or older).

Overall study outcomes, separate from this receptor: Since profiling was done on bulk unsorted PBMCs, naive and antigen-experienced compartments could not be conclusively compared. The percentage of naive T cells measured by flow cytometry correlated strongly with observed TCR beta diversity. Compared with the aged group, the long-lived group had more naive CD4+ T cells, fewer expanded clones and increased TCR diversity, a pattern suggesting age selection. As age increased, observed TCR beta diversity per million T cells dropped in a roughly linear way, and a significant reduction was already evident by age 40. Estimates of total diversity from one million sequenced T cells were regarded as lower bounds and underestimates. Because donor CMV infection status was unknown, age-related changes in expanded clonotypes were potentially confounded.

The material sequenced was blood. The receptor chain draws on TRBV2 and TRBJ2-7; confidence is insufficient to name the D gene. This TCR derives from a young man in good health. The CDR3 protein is CASTFREELPYEQYF. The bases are TGTGCCAGCACCTTTCGCGAGGAACTTCCCTACGAGCAGTACTTC.